This TCR beta chain was sequenced during a study of tumor and adjacent non-tumor tissue in lung cancer. Study-level results: Higher tumor TCR diversity was associated with shorter survival.

This sample's RNA came from whole unsorted tissue. Concerning this clonotype itself: Its antigen is as yet unknown.

TCRbeta libraries were built with three rounds of nested PCR, modified from ARM-PCR. TCRdb re-derived calls from the multiplex PCR reads in MiXCR, one entry per CDR3 protein. The repertoire holds around 79,000 distinct CDR3 sequences, with over 55% as singletons. Germline V CDR1 and CDR2: PRHDT, FYEKMQ (reference sequence). Trimming removed 3 bases from V and 5 bases from J, with 10 bases in between. The CDR3 spans 14 residues. This clonotype originated in a woman aged 40 to 50 with non-small cell lung cancer. The genes are TRBV13 and TRBJ1-4; D is undetermined. Sequencing was performed on lung tumor tissue. The CDR3 DNA reads TGTGCCAGCAGCTTCAGGACGTGGAATGAAAAACTGTTTTTT. It codes for CASSFRTWNEKLFF.